Listed here are 23 T cell receptor beta chains from one sample, sequenced in a study of blood T cell repertoires in COVID-19. Measured with immunoSEQ multiplex PCR; TCRdb has only the in-frame clones, and not every one. The data hold over 120,000 clones, with about three quarters observed a single time. The sequenced sample was PBMCs or T cells enriched from blood (not recorded which). Receptor source: a woman between 45 and 65 years old who had recovered from COVID-19.

The CDR3 region has the DNA TGTGCCAGCAGCTCGTCTTCCCCAGCGGGGGGGCCGTACGAGCAGTACTTC. Its translation: CASSSSSPAGGPYEQYF. The chain carries TRBV7-9 and TRBJ2-7; 10 bases agree with TRBD2. J gave up 4 bases and V 4 bases, and 13 bases lay outside the gene matches. The CDR3 sequence is 17 residues long. CDR1 SEHNR and CDR2 FQNEAQ come from the germline V gene (reference sequence).

The V and J genes are TRBV28 and TRBJ2-1; 10 bases align to TRBD2. This CDR3 spans 14 amino acids. After removal of 4 bases from V and 6 bases from J, the junction contained 3 bases not matched to a gene. Germline CDR1 MDHEN, CDR2 SYDVKM. The CDR3 DNA sequence: TGTGCCAGCAGTTGGCTAGCGGGAGTCAATGAGCAGTTCTTC. Its protein is CASSWLAGVNEQFF.

This clone was seen only once. The chain combines TRBV5-4 with TRBJ2-1; 7 nucleotides match TRBD2. V lost 4 bases and J lost 9; bases outside the gene matches: 10. CDR3 length equals 14 residues. Germline V gives CDR1 SGHNT, CDR2 YYREEE (reference sequence). The CDR3 region is CASSLGRERAEQFF. The CDR3 region has the DNA TGTGCCAGCAGCCTGGGGCGGGAGAGGGCTGAGCAGTTCTTC.

This chain connects TRBV9 to TRBJ1-6; a weak D match, TRBD1 (5 bases). Trimming stripped 0 bases from V and 9 bases from J, with 10 bases between. The CDR3 spans 14 residues. From germline, CDR1 is SGDLS and CDR2 YYNGEE. CDR3 in amino acids: CASSVGQGRSPLHF. The CDR3 nucleotides read TGTGCCAGCAGCGTAGGGCAGGGCCGTTCACCCCTCCACTTT.

The chain recombines TRBV2 with TRBJ1-6, with 7 bases lining up with TRBD1. The length of the CDR3 is 17 residues. Germline CDR1 and CDR2: SNHLY and FYNNEI. The V gene end was trimmed by 4 bases and the J gene end by 0 bases; junction bases not matched to a gene: 6. The CDR3, as DNA: TGTGCCAGCAGTGCGACAGGGACTAGCTCCTATAATTCACCCCTCCACTTT. Its translation: CASSATGTSSYNSPLHF.

This clone showed up just a few times. The V and J genes are TRBV14 and TRBJ1-1; D gene ambiguous. The CDR3 contains 16 residues. Trimming took 4 bases from V and 4 from J, leaving 19 bases between them. Germline V gene data show CDR1 as SGHDN and CDR2 as FVKESK. The CDR3 sequence is CASSRSWWSGVTEAFF. For the CDR3, the DNA is TGTGCCAGCAGCCGTAGCTGGTGGAGCGGAGTCACTGAAGCTTTCTTT. The entire variable domain, with the rest obtained from reference TRBV14 and TRBJ1-1, is as follows: EAGVTQFPSHSVIEKGQTVTLRCDPISGHDNLYWYRRVMGKEIKFLLHFVKESKQDESGMPNNRFLAERTGGTYSTLKVQPAELEDSGVYFCASSRSWWSGVTEAFFGQGTRLTVV.

CDR3 sequence (DNA): TGTGCCAGCAGAGTCGGGACAGACCAGTACTTC. It translates to CASRVGTDQYF. The chain has TRBV3-1 (or the pseudogene TRBV3-2) and TRBJ2-5; 7 nucleotides align to TRBD1. V shed 6 bases, J shed 10 bases, and the junction held 5 bases outside the gene matches. CDR3 length: 11 residues. Looked up from germline, CDR1 is LGHDT and CDR2 is YNNKEL (reference sequence).

The rearrangement uses TRBV7-3 and TRBJ2-5, with D perhaps TRBD1 (5 bases). Germline V lookup: CDR1 SGHTA, CDR2 FQGTGA. The CDR3 spans 14 residues. V lost 1 base and J 5 bases, leaving 11 bases between the germline ends. CDR3 DNA sequence: TGTGCCAGCAGCTTAAACCAGGGTCCCGAGACCCAGTACTTC. Its protein is CASSLNQGPETQYF. The full variable domain, with the rest looked up from reference TRBV7-3 and TRBJ2-5, is GAGVSQTPSNKVTEKGKYVELRCDPISGHTALYWYRQSLGQGPEFLIYFQGTGAADDSGLPNDRFFAVRPEGSVSTLKIQRTERGDSAVYLCASSLNQGPETQYFGPGTRLLVL.

This chain links TRBV5-1 with TRBJ2-7, with 7 nucleotides matching TRBD1. In germline, CDR1 is SGHRS, CDR2 YFSETQ. Trimming took 4 bases from V and 0 from J; bases not matched to a gene: 4. The CDR3 sequence is 14 residues long. The CDR3 spells CASSEQGISYEQYF. CDR3 nucleotides: TGCGCCAGCAGCGAACAGGGGATCTCCTACGAGCAGTACTTC.

J is TRBJ2-3 and V is TRBV11-3, with D perhaps matching TRBD2 (7 bases). The CDR3 length is 15 residues. The V and J ends lost 4 bases and 3 bases respectively, with 14 bases between them. Looked up from germline, CDR1 is SGHNT and CDR2 is YENEEA. CDR3 nucleotide sequence: TGTGCCAGCAGCTCGGGGGGCCCACTTACAGATACGCAGTATTTT. Protein: CASSSGGPLTDTQYF. The variable domain in full, with the rest retrieved from reference TRBV11-3 and TRBJ2-3, is EAGVVQSPRYKIIEKKQPVAFWCNPISGHNTLYWYLQNLGQGPELLIRYENEEAVDDSQLPKDRFSAERLKGVDSTLKIQPAELGDSAVYLCASSSGGPLTDTQYFGPGTRLTVL.

This chain uses TRBV24-1 with TRBJ2-2; TRBD2 agrees at 11 bases. With V trimmed by 4 bases and J by 4 bases, 13 bases remained unmatched. The CDR3 sequence is 19 residues long. Germline CDR1 and CDR2: KGHDR and SFDVKD. The CDR3 sequence: CATSDRRLAGSLSTGELFF. The CDR3 DNA sequence: TGTGCCACCAGTGACCGCAGACTAGCGGGATCATTGAGCACCGGGGAGCTGTTTTTT.

The chain couples TRBV11-2 to TRBJ2-3, with unresolved D. This CDR3 has 15 residues. V shed 1 base and J shed 3 bases, with 11 bases lying between them. The V gene's germline CDR1 is SGHAT and CDR2 FQNNGV. The CDR3: CASSLGWATTDTQYF. The CDR3 DNA reads as TGTGCCAGCAGCTTAGGCTGGGCTACTACAGATACGCAGTATTTT.

This clone was detected a few times. The J gene is TRBJ2-2, the V gene TRBV18; tentative D call: TRBD1 (5 bases). CDR3 size: 13 residues. Germline V gene lookup returns CDR1 KGHSH and CDR2 LQKENI. The V end was cut by 3 bases, the J end by 6 bases, with 8 bases between. As DNA, the CDR3 is TGTGCCAGCTCACCCTACAGGCCCGGGGAGCTGTTTTTT. This codes for CASSPYRPGELFF. Drawing the rest from reference TRBV18 and TRBJ2-2, the complete variable domain is NAGVMQNPRHLVRRRGQEARLRCSPMKGHSHVYWYRQLPEEGLKFMVYLQKENIIDESGMPKERFSAEFPKEGPSILRIQQVVRGDSAAYFCASSPYRPGELFFGEGSRLTVL.

The V call is TRBV5-5, the J call TRBJ1-3; D gene ambiguous. Germline V gene lookup returns CDR1 SGHKS and CDR2 YYEKEE (reference sequence). Trimming removed 8 bases from V and 4 bases from J, with 10 bases in between. The CDR3 has 12 amino acids. Written as DNA, the CDR3 is TGTGCCAGTGGGCAGTCAGGAAACACCATATATTTT. Translating gives CASGQSGNTIYF.

V is TRBV11-3 and J is TRBJ1-4; D remains ambiguous. The CDR3 has 15 amino acids. Looked up from germline, CDR1 is SGHNT and CDR2 is YENEEA. The V gene lost 5 bases and the J gene lost 8 bases, with 18 bases spanning the gap. CDR3 sequence (DNA): TGTGCCAGCAGCCCCGGCGAGGCGCTAGGAGAAAAACTGTTTTTT. As protein: CASSPGEALGEKLFF.

This clone came up once. J is TRBJ1-1 and V is TRBV5-1; 7 bases match TRBD1. CDR3 length: 13 amino acids. Germline-derived CDR1 and CDR2 are SGHRS and YFSETQ. V lost 5 bases and J lost 7; bases outside the gene matches: 8. As DNA, the CDR3 is TGCGCCAGCAGAATTACAGGGGAGGTTGAAGCTTTCTTT. Translated, it gives CASRITGEVEAFF. The full variable domain, in which reference TRBV5-1 and TRBJ1-1 provide the parts outside the CDR3, is KAGVTQTPRYLIKTRGQQVTLSCSPISGHRSVSWYQQTPGQGLQFLFEYFSETQRNKGNFPGRFSGRQFSNSRSEMNVSTLELGDSALYLCASRITGEVEAFFGQGTRLTVV.

The gene calls are TRBV13 and TRBJ2-7; 12 nucleotides align to TRBD2. Germline V CDR1 and CDR2: PRHDT, FYEKMQ (reference sequence). With V trimmed by 7 bases and J by 2 bases, 6 bases remained unmatched. This CDR3 is 15 amino acids long. CDR3 DNA: TGTGCCAGCATGGGACTAGCGGGCCACACCTACGAGCAGTACTTC. It yields the protein CASMGLAGHTYEQYF.

The chain couples TRBV28 to TRBJ2-1, with 12 nucleotides matching TRBD1. The germline V gene has CDR1 MDHEN and CDR2 SYDVKM. The CDR3 loop spans 16 amino acids. Germline trimming cut 4 bases from V and 6 bases from J; bases unmatched to any gene: 7. CDR3 sequence reads: CASSSPGTGGINEQFF. CDR3 sequence (DNA): TGTGCCAGCAGTTCTCCCGGGACAGGGGGCATCAATGAGCAGTTCTTC.

A word on this clone: One junction end does not reproduce the germline sequence, and a read error may be involved. The genes are TRBV7-2 and TRBJ1-1; tentative D call: TRBD1 (6 bases). CDR1 is SGHTA and CDR2 is FQGNSA in the germline V gene. The CDR3 length is 14 residues. CDR3 sequence reads: CASTLQGQNTEAFF. The CDR3 nucleotides read TGTGCCAGCACCTTACAGGGACAGAACACTGAAGCTTTCTTT.

J is TRBJ1-2 and V is TRBV5-1, with 8 bases aligning to TRBD1. Germline values: CDR1 SGHRS, CDR2 YFSETQ. This CDR3 has 15 residues. V shed 6 bases and J 2 bases; nucleotides not matched to a gene: 9. CDR3 amino acids: CASTPGDRLNYGYTF. CDR3 coding DNA: TGCGCCAGCACCCCAGGGGACAGGCTAAACTATGGCTACACCTTC. The full variable domain, completed using reference TRBV5-1 and TRBJ1-2, is KAGVTQTPRYLIKTRGQQVTLSCSPISGHRSVSWYQQTPGQGLQFLFEYFSETQRNKGNFPGRFSGRQFSNSRSEMNVSTLELGDSALYLCASTPGDRLNYGYTFGSGTRLTVV.

This sequence joins TRBV3-1 (or the pseudogene TRBV3-2) and TRBJ2-5; 7 bases line up with TRBD2. V was clipped by 4 bases and J by 3 bases; unmatched bases: 8. This CDR3 is 15 amino acids long. Looked up from germline, CDR1 is LGHDT and CDR2 is YNNKEL (reference sequence). The CDR3 loop reads CASSLAGVEKETQYF. Here the CDR3 DNA reads TGTGCCAGCAGCCTAGCGGGCGTGGAAAAAGAGACCCAGTACTTC.

The CDR3 DNA sequence: TGTGCCAGCAGCTTCGGACAGGGGAACACTGAAGCTTTCTTT. This translates into CASSFGQGNTEAFF. The chain is built from TRBV11-2 and TRBJ1-1, with 8 bases that match TRBD1. The J segment lost 1 base and the V segment lost 3 bases, leaving 1 base of the junction unmatched. Germline V lookup: CDR1 SGHAT, CDR2 FQNNGV. The CDR3 length is 14 residues.

The gene calls are TRBV2 and TRBJ2-3, with a weak D call TRBD1 (6 bases). The V and J ends lost 4 bases and 4 bases respectively, with 18 bases between them. From germline, CDR1 is SNHLY and CDR2 FYNNEI. This CDR3 region has 16 residues. CDR3 residues: CASSVGVLGAADTQYF. The CDR3 DNA reads as TGTGCCAGCAGTGTGGGAGTTTTGGGGGCAGCAGATACGCAGTATTTT.